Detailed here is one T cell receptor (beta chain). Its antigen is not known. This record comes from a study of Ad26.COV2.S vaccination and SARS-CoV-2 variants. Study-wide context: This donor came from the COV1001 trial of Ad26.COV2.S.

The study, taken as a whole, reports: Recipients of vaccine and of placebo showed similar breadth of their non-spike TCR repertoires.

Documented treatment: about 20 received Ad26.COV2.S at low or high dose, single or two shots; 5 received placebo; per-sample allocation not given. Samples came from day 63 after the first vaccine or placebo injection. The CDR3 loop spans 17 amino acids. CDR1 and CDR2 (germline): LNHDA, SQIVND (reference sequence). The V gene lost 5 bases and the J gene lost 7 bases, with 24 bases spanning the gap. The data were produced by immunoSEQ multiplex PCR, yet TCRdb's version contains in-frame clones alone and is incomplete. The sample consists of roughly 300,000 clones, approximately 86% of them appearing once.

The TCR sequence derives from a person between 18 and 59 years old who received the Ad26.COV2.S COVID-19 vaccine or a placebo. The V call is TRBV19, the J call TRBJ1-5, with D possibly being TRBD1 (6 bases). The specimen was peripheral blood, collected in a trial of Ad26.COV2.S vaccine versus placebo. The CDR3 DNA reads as TGTGCCAGTAGTCTACGACGGGGGGCCCTTAGCCAACAGCCCCAGCATTTT. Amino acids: CASSLRRGALSQQPQHF.